This T cell receptor beta chain was sequenced in a study of vaccination effects on CD4 cells after COVID-19. Peptide-pool stimulation followed by sequencing identified expanded antigen-specific CD4+ clonotypes in the ViraFEST assay. Subsequent to less than twelve days of culture, CD4+ T cells were isolated. Recipients of the vaccine had no prior SARS-CoV-2 infection and negative nucleocapsid antibodies. For this clone: Its target is not known.

Data came from immunoSEQ multiplex PCR; TCRdb stores just in-frame clones and leaves some out. Among about 24,000 clones listed, around 70% were seen once. The origin of this receptor is a human donor who received a COVID-19 vaccine. The source was CD4+ T cells from PBMCs cultured with SARS-CoV-2 spike peptides, collected before COVID-19 vaccination.

CDR3 loop: CASSLPGQGAYGNTIYF. The DNA of the CDR3 is TGCGCCAGCAGCTTACCTGGACAGGGGGCATATGGAAACACCATATATTTT. The chain couples TRBV5-1 to TRBJ1-3, with 11 positions matching TRBD1. This CDR3 contains 17 residues. J gave up 3 bases and V 2 bases, and 7 bases lay outside the gene matches. CDR1 and CDR2 from the germline V gene are SGHRS and YFSETQ.